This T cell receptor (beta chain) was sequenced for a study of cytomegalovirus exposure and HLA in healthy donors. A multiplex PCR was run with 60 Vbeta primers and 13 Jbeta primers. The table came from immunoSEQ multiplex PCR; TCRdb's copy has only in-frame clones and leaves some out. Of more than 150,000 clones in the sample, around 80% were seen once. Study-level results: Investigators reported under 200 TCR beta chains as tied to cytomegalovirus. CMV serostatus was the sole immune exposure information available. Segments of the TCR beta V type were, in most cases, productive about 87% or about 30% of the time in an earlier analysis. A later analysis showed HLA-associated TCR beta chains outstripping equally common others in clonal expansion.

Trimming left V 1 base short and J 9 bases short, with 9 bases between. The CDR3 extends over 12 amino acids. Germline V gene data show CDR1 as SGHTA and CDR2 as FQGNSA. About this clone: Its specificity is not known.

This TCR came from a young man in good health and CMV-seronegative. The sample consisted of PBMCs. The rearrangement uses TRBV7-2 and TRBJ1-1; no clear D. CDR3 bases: TGTGCCAGCAGCTTAGGGGCAGCTAAAGCTTTCTTT. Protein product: CASSLGAAKAFF.